The entry below gives a single TCR beta chain sequence along with its context. Its antigen has not been determined. Per-base qualities were not stored, and no clone one base away is much larger. These data come from a study of cytotoxic CD8 clonotypes in ibrutinib-treated CLL (dated by TCRdb to the early 2020s). At the level of the whole study: The cohort included around 15 treatment-naive and some 10 relapsed/refractory patients; around 18 were IGHV unmutated. Responses were partial in about 25 patients and complete in 2; after median around 65 months follow-up, some 15 stayed in remission and some twelve progressed. The response samples were drawn at a median of roughly eleven months into treatment, with a range of about 6 to 36 months. On average, each sample had 255,043 productive templates and 96,000 or so productive rearrangements. Of the approximately 86 people in the trial, 25 to 30 had longitudinal samples available. Cryopreserved peripheral blood mononuclear cells were collected at three points: before therapy, at response, and at either sustained remission or disease progression. Broader findings and caveats from the paper: Public clonotypes were rare and either shrank or stayed stable during treatment, and the rise in clonality at ibrutinib response reflected expansion of private clonotypes. Sampling times were not matched between sustained-remission and progressing patients, and lymph node repertoires were not studied. At baseline, clonality was higher than in age-matched healthy donors and showed a strong correlation with circulating CD8+ T-cell counts. An increase in clonality was observed at ibrutinib response, with clonality remaining stable during sustained remission and falling back toward baseline at progression.

For TCR beta library preparation, about 2.1 micrograms of genomic DNA were extracted from the cryopreserved PBMCs. High-throughput TCR beta sequencing was performed on longitudinal blood samples from CLL patients receiving ibrutinib monotherapy. The patients took part in an open-label, single-center phase 2 trial of ibrutinib monotherapy. A MiSeq instrument was used for deep resolution sequencing, which targeted depths ranging from 1 in 1 million up to 1 in 200,000 T cells, with coverage averaging 10x for each clonotype. The immunoSEQ hsTCRB Kit was used to generate the TCR beta libraries. For the original study's pipeline: ImmunoSEQ Data Assistant and ImmunoSEQ Analyzer were used for data analysis, and V, D and J genes were assigned according to IMGT definitions. Clonality, which ranges from 0 to 1, was calculated as one minus the normalized Shannon entropy of productive rearrangement frequencies. Only overrepresented clonotypes making up at least 0.05% of each patient's repertoire were included in the public clonotype analysis. Thirteen age-matched healthy donor repertoires from immuneACCESS were used as controls for clonality. TCRdb mirrors the immuneACCESS table, restricted to in-frame sequences. Some clones are absent from its copies; in checked studies, under half trace to an unresolved V gene, and the reason for the others is unknown. That table supplies the V and J calls and clone size; D and trimming were determined from the DNA. Across this sample there are hundreds of thousands of clones, with roughly 79% seen only once. The ten biggest clones cover about 6.7% of the sample.

This clonotype was obtained from a human donor with chronic lymphocytic leukemia. This sample comprised PBMCs, obtained before ibrutinib treatment.

The sequenced DNA is TGCACCAGCAGCCAAGGGGAGGACAGGAGAAATACCGGGACCTATGGCTACACCTTC. It translates as CTSSQGEDRRNTGTYGYTF. The V gene is TRBV1 and the J gene is TRBJ1-2; no DNA check was done on the table's D call, TRBD1. TRBV1 is an annotated pseudogene. The CDR3 has 19 amino acids, counting the end cysteine and phenylalanine. CDR3 DNA only is kept here, 57 bases in frame from base 1.